These 2 T cell receptor beta chains came from one sample sequenced in a study of OX40 agonist ivuxolimab in advanced cancers. Only in-frame clones appear in the TCRdb table, and some are missing; sequencing was by immunoSEQ multiplex PCR. The table lists under 65,000 clones, around 90% of them singletons. This sample comprised CD4+ or CD8+ T cells sorted from blood, obtained in a trial of the OX40 agonist ivuxolimab. The receptors shown here come from an adult with an advanced solid tumor such as melanoma, head and neck, liver or kidney cancer.

In its sample, this clone was seen a few times. V and J are TRBV7-9 and TRBJ1-1; D unresolved. CDR3 size: 15 residues. V lost 1 base to trimming and J lost 2 bases, with 11 bases between them. Germline V CDR1 and CDR2: SEHNR, FQNEAQ (reference sequence). Here the CDR3 reads CASSLGWADNTEAFF. In nucleotides, the CDR3 is TGTGCCAGCAGCTTAGGGTGGGCAGATAACACTGAAGCTTTCTTT.

This chain uses TRBV19 with TRBJ2-1; 7 positions agree with TRBD2. Looked up from germline, CDR1 is LNHDA and CDR2 is SQIVND (reference sequence). The CDR3 is 13 residues long. V dropped 1 base and J dropped 14; count of bases not matched to a gene: 8. The CDR3 bases are TGTGCCAGTAGTATAGGAATAGCGGGCCCCGAGTTCTTC. Translation: CASSIGIAGPEFF. Full variable domain (remainder filled in from reference TRBV19 and TRBJ2-1): DGGITQSPKYLFRKEGQNVTLSCEQNLNHDAMYWYRQDPGQGLRLIYYSQIVNDFQKGDIAEGYSVSREKKESFPLTVTSAQKNPTAFYLCASSIGIAGPEFFGPGTRLTVL.